These T cell receptor beta chains were read from a single sample in a study of human thymus T cells. Data came from immunoSEQ multiplex PCR; TCRdb stores just in-frame clones and leaves some out. The table lists tens of thousands of clones, over 85% of them singletons. The sample taken for sequencing was blood. Source of these receptors: a boy under three years old with a congenital heart defect but otherwise immunologically healthy. CDR3s include the opening cysteine and the closing phenylalanine or tryptophan. Fields, in order: V gene, D gene, J gene, clone size, CDR3 DNA, CDR3 protein. A D gene is named only where the DNA matches it firmly. Size tells how often a clone was seen (once, few, many) or the class of an expanded clone, and some rows leave it out.

v_gene: TRBV28; d_gene: TRBD1; j_gene: TRBJ2-7; abundance: .; CDR3nt: TGTGCCAGTTCACCCGGCGGGGACAGGACTTACGAGCAGTACTTC; CDR3aa: CASSPGGDRTYEQYF
v_gene: TRBV5-6; d_gene: TRBD1; j_gene: TRBJ1-2; abundance: .; CDR3nt: TGTGCCAGCAGACCGATACAGGGGATCGGCTATGGCTACACCTTC; CDR3aa: CASRPIQGIGYGYTF
v_gene: TRBV5-1; d_gene: .; j_gene: TRBJ2-2; abundance: .; CDR3nt: TGCGCCAGCAGCTTGGTCACGAACACCGGGGAGCTGTTTTTT; CDR3aa: CASSLVTNTGELFF
v_gene: TRBV4-1; d_gene: .; j_gene: TRBJ2-1; abundance: .; CDR3nt: TGCGCCAGCAGCCAAGACGTGGGGCATTACAATGAGCAGTTCTTC; CDR3aa: CASSQDVGHYNEQFF
v_gene: TRBV4-2; d_gene: TRBD2; j_gene: TRBJ2-1; abundance: .; CDR3nt: TGTGCCAGCAGCCAAGGGACTAGCGGGGGGAATGAGCAGTTCTTC; CDR3aa: CASSQGTSGGNEQFF
v_gene: TRBV4-3; d_gene: TRBD1; j_gene: TRBJ2-2; abundance: .; CDR3nt: TGCGCCAGCAGCGGACAGGACGGCGGGGAGCTGTTTTTT; CDR3aa: CASSGQDGGELFF
v_gene: TRBV7-2; d_gene: .; j_gene: TRBJ2-2; abundance: .; CDR3nt: TGTGCCAGCAAAAGGGACTCCAACACCGGGGAGCTGTTTTTT; CDR3aa: CASKRDSNTGELFF
v_gene: TRBV5-6; d_gene: TRBD1; j_gene: TRBJ1-2; abundance: .; CDR3nt: TGTGCCAGCAGCCCGGACAGGGGGGGGTATGGCTACACCTTC; CDR3aa: CASSPDRGGYGYTF
v_gene: TRBV4-2; d_gene: .; j_gene: TRBJ2-3; abundance: .; CDR3nt: TGTGCCAGCACCGTGCGGTATGGGGCACGGACAGATACGCAGTATTTT; CDR3aa: CASTVRYGARTDTQYF
v_gene: TRBV9; d_gene: .; j_gene: TRBJ1-2; abundance: .; CDR3nt: TGTGCCAGCAGCGACAGGGAAAAGGAGTGGAACTATGGCTACACCTTC; CDR3aa: CASSDREKEWNYGYTF
v_gene: TRBV27; d_gene: .; j_gene: TRBJ2-3; abundance: .; CDR3nt: TGTGCCAGCAGTTTTCGTATCCCAGATACGCAGTATTTT; CDR3aa: CASSFRIPDTQYF
v_gene: TRBV13; d_gene: .; j_gene: TRBJ2-7; abundance: .; CDR3nt: TGTGCCAGCAGCGCCGAAGGGTACTACGAGCAGTACTTC; CDR3aa: CASSAEGYYEQYF
v_gene: TRBV5-1; d_gene: TRBD1; j_gene: TRBJ2-7; abundance: .; CDR3nt: TGCGCCAGCAGCTGGGGGACAGGCTCCTACGAGCAGTACTTC; CDR3aa: CASSWGTGSYEQYF
v_gene: TRBV6-1; d_gene: .; j_gene: TRBJ1-5; abundance: .; CDR3nt: TGTGCCAGCAGTGCGAATCAGCCCCAGCATTTT; CDR3aa: CASSANQPQHF
v_gene: TRBV29-1; d_gene: .; j_gene: TRBJ1-1; abundance: once; CDR3nt: TGCAGCGTCGCCTGGGGCCGGGGCACTGAAGCTTTCTTT; CDR3aa: CSVAWGRGTEAFF
v_gene: TRBV4-3; d_gene: TRBD1; j_gene: TRBJ2-2; abundance: once; CDR3nt: TGCGCCAGCAGGGGGACAGACACCGGGGAGCTGTTTTTT; CDR3aa: CASRGTDTGELFF
v_gene: TRBV28; d_gene: TRBD1; j_gene: TRBJ1-3; abundance: .; CDR3nt: TGTGCCAGCACAACGGGACAGCCTGGGGGAAACACCATATATTTT; CDR3aa: CASTTGQPGGNTIYF
v_gene: TRBV2; d_gene: TRBD2; j_gene: TRBJ2-7; abundance: .; CDR3nt: TGTGCCAGCAGTTTATGGCGGGGGGCCACCTACGAGCAGTACTTC; CDR3aa: CASSLWRGATYEQYF
v_gene: TRBV6-6; d_gene: TRBD1; j_gene: TRBJ1-6; abundance: .; CDR3nt: TGTGCCAGCAGTTATGGGACAGGGAGAAATTCACCCCTCCACTTT; CDR3aa: CASSYGTGRNSPLHF
v_gene: TRBV7-2; d_gene: TRBD1; j_gene: TRBJ1-1; abundance: .; CDR3nt: TGTGCCATCCAGGGGGCGAACACTGAAGCTTTCTTT; CDR3aa: CAIQGANTEAFF
v_gene: TRBV10-3; d_gene: .; j_gene: TRBJ1-1; abundance: .; CDR3nt: TGTGCCATCAGTGAGTTGTCAGGTGAAGCTTTCTTT; CDR3aa: CAISELSGEAFF
v_gene: TRBV13; d_gene: .; j_gene: TRBJ2-7; abundance: .; CDR3nt: TGTGCCAGCAGCTTAGCGGGACACCTTTCCTACGAGCAGTACTTC; CDR3aa: CASSLAGHLSYEQYF
v_gene: TRBV11-2; d_gene: TRBD1; j_gene: TRBJ1-1; abundance: .; CDR3nt: TGTGCCAGCAGCTTAGAAGGACAGGGGGCGAAAGCTTTCTTT; CDR3aa: CASSLEGQGAKAFF
v_gene: TRBV5-8; d_gene: .; j_gene: TRBJ1-4; abundance: .; CDR3nt: TGTGCCAGCAGCTCCCAGCCTCGACAGGTCAACGAAAAACTGTTTTTT; CDR3aa: CASSSQPRQVNEKLFF
v_gene: TRBV5-4; d_gene: .; j_gene: TRBJ2-5; abundance: .; CDR3nt: TGTGCCAGCAGCTTGTACAGCGTCCAAGAGACCCAGTACTTC; CDR3aa: CASSLYSVQETQYF
v_gene: TRBV30; d_gene: .; j_gene: TRBJ1-5; abundance: .; CDR3nt: TGTGCCTGGAGTAGGGGCGCCAATCAGCCCCAGCATTTT; CDR3aa: CAWSRGANQPQHF
v_gene: TRBV6-5; d_gene: TRBD1; j_gene: TRBJ2-7; abundance: .; CDR3nt: TGTGCCAGCAGCCGAGACAGGGGAAGTTACGAGCAGTACTTC; CDR3aa: CASSRDRGSYEQYF
v_gene: TRBV6-5; d_gene: TRBD1; j_gene: TRBJ2-5; abundance: once; CDR3nt: TGTGCCAGCAGTTACGGGGACAGGGGAGAGACCCAGTACTTC; CDR3aa: CASSYGDRGETQYF
v_gene: TRBV2; d_gene: TRBD2; j_gene: TRBJ2-3; abundance: .; CDR3nt: TGTGCCAGCAGCGCCAGGCGTTCTAGCGGGGGGGCCTTCAGTACGCAGTATTTT; CDR3aa: CASSARRSSGGAFSTQYF
v_gene: TRBV10-3; d_gene: TRBD1; j_gene: TRBJ1-5; abundance: once; CDR3nt: TGTGCCATCAGAGACAGGGGCCTCGGGCCCCAGCATTTT; CDR3aa: CAIRDRGLGPQHF
v_gene: TRBV11-2; d_gene: TRBD1; j_gene: TRBJ1-1; abundance: .; CDR3nt: TGTGCCAGCAGCGCCGCGGACAGGGGCTACGCTTTCTTT; CDR3aa: CASSAADRGYAFF
v_gene: TRBV7-9; d_gene: .; j_gene: TRBJ2-2; abundance: .; CDR3nt: TGTGCCAGCAGCCTCTCCCGGACAGCCCAAAACACCGGGGAGCTGTTTTTT; CDR3aa: CASSLSRTAQNTGELFF
v_gene: TRBV4-2; d_gene: TRBD1; j_gene: TRBJ2-7; abundance: .; CDR3nt: TGTGCCAGCAGCCTTTCCGGGACAGGGAACTACGAGCAGTACTTC; CDR3aa: CASSLSGTGNYEQYF
v_gene: TRBV7-9; d_gene: .; j_gene: TRBJ1-1; abundance: .; CDR3nt: TGTGCCAGCAGCTTAACGGGGGGCAACACTGAAGCTTTCTTT; CDR3aa: CASSLTGGNTEAFF
v_gene: TRBV7-8; d_gene: TRBD2; j_gene: TRBJ2-3; abundance: .; CDR3nt: TGTGCCAGCAGCTTAAGACTAGCGGGGGGAGACACAGATACGCAGTATTTT; CDR3aa: CASSLRLAGGDTDTQYF
v_gene: TRBV6-1; d_gene: .; j_gene: TRBJ2-3; abundance: .; CDR3nt: TGTGCCAGCCGGGCCCTCGGAGATACGCAGTATTTT; CDR3aa: CASRALGDTQYF
v_gene: TRBV15; d_gene: .; j_gene: TRBJ1-3; abundance: .; CDR3nt: TGTGCCACCAGCAGAGGTAACACCCTGGCTGGAAACACCATATATTTT; CDR3aa: CATSRGNTLAGNTIYF
v_gene: TRBV20-1; d_gene: .; j_gene: TRBJ2-1; abundance: .; CDR3nt: TGCAGTGCCCTCTACAATGAGCAGTTCTTC; CDR3aa: CSALYNEQFF
v_gene: TRBV5-1; d_gene: TRBD1; j_gene: TRBJ1-5; abundance: .; CDR3nt: TGCGCCAGCAGCTTTGGGACAGGGAACCAGCCCCAGCATTTT; CDR3aa: CASSFGTGNQPQHF
v_gene: TRBV6-5; d_gene: .; j_gene: TRBJ1-6; abundance: .; CDR3nt: TGTGCCAGCAGTGGTGGGACACTTTATAATTCACCCCTCCACTTT; CDR3aa: CASSGGTLYNSPLHF
v_gene: TRBV7-9; d_gene: .; j_gene: TRBJ2-3; abundance: .; CDR3nt: TGTGCCAGCAGCTTAGGGGGGGCAGATACGCAGTATTTT; CDR3aa: CASSLGGADTQYF